This T cell receptor beta chain derives from a study of T cell repertoires in MIS-A myocarditis. The V end lost 3 bases, the J end lost 7 bases, and 8 bases lay between the germline ends. The CDR3 has 13 amino acids. CDR1 is SGHRS and CDR2 is YFSETQ in the germline V gene. Data came from immunoSEQ multiplex PCR; TCRdb stores just in-frame clones and leaves some out. The sample records 15,000 or so clones, 74% being singletons. This TCR was sampled from a man between 18 and 29 years old with fulminant myocarditis from multisystem inflammatory syndrome in adults (MIS-A) after COVID-19. The rearrangement links TRBV5-1 to TRBJ1-6; TRBD1 might be the D (6 bases). Sequenced sample: left ventricle heart tissue obtained at autopsy. CDR3 amino acids: CASSSDRNSPLHF. The CDR3 DNA follows: TGCGCCAGCAGCTCCGACAGGAATTCACCCCTCCACTTT.